The 7 T cell receptor beta chains below all came from one sample that was sequenced in a study of blood T cell repertoires in COVID-19. The method was immunoSEQ multiplex PCR; TCRdb's version includes in-frame clones alone and lacks a portion of them. Altogether around 300,000 clones are present, approximately 89% being singletons, with the ten largest covering about 5%. Sequencing used PBMCs or T cells enriched from blood (not recorded which). These receptors originate from a man between 25 and 39 years old who had recovered from COVID-19.

The chain joins TRBV30 to TRBJ1-5, with a possible D match to TRBD1 (5 bases). This CDR3 is 14 amino acids long. V was clipped by 1 base and J by 4 bases, with 11 bases between them. Germline V gene sequence: CDR1 GTSNPN, CDR2 SVGIG (reference sequence). The CDR3 loop reads CAWSAGGWNQPQHF. Written as DNA, the CDR3 is TGTGCCTGGAGTGCGGGGGGTTGGAATCAGCCCCAGCATTTT. Looking up the rest from reference TRBV30 and TRBJ1-5 gives the full variable domain: SQTIHQWPATLVQPVGSPLSLECTVEGTSNPNLYWYRQAAGRGLQLLFYSVGIGQISSEVPQNLSASRPQDRQFILSSKKLLLSDSGFYLCAWSAGGWNQPQHFGDGTRLSIL.

This clone was recorded once. J is TRBJ1-6 and V is TRBV19; TRBD1 aligns across 9 bases. V lost 6 bases to trimming and J lost 3 bases; unmatched junction nucleotides: 6. The germline CDR1 and CDR2 sequences are LNHDA and SQIVND (reference sequence). This CDR3 is built from 16 residues. CDR3 bases: TGTGCCAGTAGGACCCGGGACAGGGACTATAATTCACCCCTCCACTTT. Translated: CASRTRDRDYNSPLHF.

The chain recombines TRBV7-9 with TRBJ2-2; the D gene is possibly TRBD2 (6 bases). Trimming cost V 9 bases and J 1 base, with 12 bases left between them. This CDR3 has 14 residues. CDR1 is SEHNR, CDR2 FQNEAQ, per germline (reference sequence). Here the CDR3 reads CASRGTLNTGELFF. The CDR3 nucleotides read TGTGCCAGTCGAGGGACTTTGAACACCGGGGAGCTGTTTTTT.

Only one count was recorded for this clone. The V and J genes are TRBV30 and TRBJ2-3; the match to TRBD2 covers 12 bases. Germline loops: CDR1 GTSNPN, CDR2 SVGIG (reference sequence). V lost 5 bases and J lost 5; bases outside the gene matches: 5. CDR3 size: 14 residues. CDR3 sequence reads: CAWASGGEEDTQYF. The CDR3 nucleotides read TGTGCCTGGGCTAGCGGGGGGGAGGAAGATACGCAGTATTTT.

The chain links TRBV9 to TRBJ1-5; D not certain. The CDR3 contains 14 residues. V lost 0 bases to trimming and J lost 5 bases, with 9 bases between them. The germline V gene has CDR1 SGDLS and CDR2 YYNGEE. Here the CDR3 DNA reads TGTGCCAGCAGCGTAGAACCTTCGGATCAGCCCCAGCATTTT. Protein: CASSVEPSDQPQHF.

This CDR3 reads CSVGDPGQGRDEQFF. The DNA of the CDR3 is TGCAGCGTAGGCGATCCGGGACAGGGACGGGATGAGCAGTTCTTC. The chain employs TRBV29-1 and TRBJ2-1, with 9 positions matching TRBD1. Germline V lookup: CDR1 SQVTM, CDR2 ANQGSEA. This CDR3 contains 15 residues. With 6 bases clipped from V and 8 bases from J, the junction kept 14 bases outside the gene matches.

V and J are TRBV23-1 and TRBJ1-5; 9 nucleotides match TRBD1. TRBV23-1 is designated an ORF whose function remains uncertain. Unmatched junction bases numbered 20, after V lost 4 bases and J lost 7 bases. CDR3 length: 19 residues. CDR3 nucleotides: TGCGCCAGCAGTCGGCTGGGGGGACAGGGAGAGGTGTTTAGGCAGCCCCAGCATTTT. It translates to CASSRLGGQGEVFRQPQHF.